The next 5 T cell receptor beta chains were all read from a single sample in a study of blood T cells in healthy people across ages. A second PCR of roughly 7 to 11 cycles used a sample-barcoded 5' primer and a J-beta primer mix. TCRdb called the 5' RACE reads again in MiXCR, with one record for every CDR3 protein. The sample contains around 870,000 distinct CDR3 sequences, under 30% of which appear only once. The source material was blood. The source is a woman over 75 in good health.

Comments on this clonotype: A much larger clone differs by one base, so this may be a read error. This chain uses TRBV27 with TRBJ2-7, with D possibly matching TRBD2 (5 bases). CDR1 and CDR2 (germline): MNHEY, SMNVEV (reference sequence). The CDR3 runs to 14 residues. Trimming took off 2 bases at V and 7 bases at J, with 15 bases between the two ends. CDR3 protein: CASSLRGYRNEQYF. For the CDR3, the DNA is TGTGCCAGCAGTTTACGGGGATATCGCAATGAGCAGTACTTC.

The chain employs TRBV27 and TRBJ1-4; 10 bases line up with TRBD1. This CDR3 contains 15 residues. CDR1 is MNHEY and CDR2 is SMNVEV in the germline V gene (reference sequence). The V gene end was trimmed by 0 bases and the J gene end by 11 bases; junction bases not matched to a gene: 6. The CDR3 protein is CASSLSGGTGEKLFF. The CDR3 DNA sequence: TGTGCCAGCAGTTTATCTGGCGGGACAGGGGAGAAACTGTTTTTT.

Remarks on this clonotype: Germline and junction disagree at one end, which may indicate a read error. This chain uses TRBV4-1 with TRBJ2-3; D is uncertain. The CDR3 sequence is 15 residues long. The germline V gene has CDR1 MGHRA and CDR2 YSYEKL. CDR3 nucleotide sequence: TGCGCCAGCAGCCAAGATCGCCTCATCACAGATGCGCAGTATTTT. The encoded protein is CASSQDRLITDAQYF.

This clonotype was observed many times. The V and J genes are TRBV5-1 and TRBJ2-5; D not resolved. This CDR3 has 12 residues. Germline V gene lookup returns CDR1 SGHRS and CDR2 YFSETQ. Trimming took 3 bases from V and 0 from J, leaving 3 bases between them. The CDR3 DNA sequence: TGCGCCAGCAGCTCACACCAAGAGACCCAGTACTTC. This translates into CASSSHQETQYF.

The V call is TRBV25-1, the J call TRBJ1-3, with D possibly matching TRBD1 (6 bases). This CDR3 is 14 amino acids long. V lost 4 bases and J 4 bases, leaving 11 bases between the germline ends. Germline V gives CDR1 MGHDK, CDR2 SYGVNS. The CDR3 sequence is CASSVQGHGNTIYF. The CDR3 DNA reads as TGTGCCAGCAGTGTACAGGGTCACGGAAACACCATATATTTT.